This TCR beta chain was sequenced during a study of CD8 T cells in Susac syndrome (dated by TCRdb to 2018 to 2020). About the full investigation: Repertoire sequencing was used to test whether CD8+ T cell activation and differentiation in Susac syndrome was antigen driven. Findings and caveats that apply to the study as a whole: The number of individuals in the TCR sequencing and HLA analysis was recognized as being relatively small.

RNA was extracted with the RNeasy kit and roughly 0.5 to 1 ug was reverse transcribed using random hexamers. TCR beta CDR3 regions were amplified with the immunoSEQ multiplex PCR assay covering 54 Vbeta and 13 Jbeta segments. To correct PCR amplification bias, a synthetic template baseline was used for both primer optimization and computational correction. The authors' analysis ran thus. Reads were assigned to V, D and J genes according to IMGT and analyzed in immunoSEQ Analyzer, with only productive sequences retained. To calculate clonality, Shannon entropy was normalized by log2 of the number of productive unique sequences and then subtracted from one. For each patient and control, public and private clones were evaluated within the 100 most prevalent clones. Susac-specific clones were defined as absent from healthy and MS cohorts, 1052 published viral clones and other ImmuneACCESS disease sequences. The public sequencing data were trimmed at Q25 with fastp and processed into clonotypes with MiXCR by TCRdb, which kept only in-frame beta chains. A single entry per CDR3 protein holds the most common genes and DNA from its merged rows. TCRdb's processing, not the authors', yielded these V and J calls. This sample lists under 250,000 distinct CDR3 sequences; 90% to 95% were detected once. The ten largest clones take up 0.065% to 0.075% of the sample.

CDR1 and CDR2 (SGHNT, YYREEE) derive from the germline V gene (reference sequence). Between the V and J ends, shortened by 4 bases and 0 bases respectively, the junction contains 14 bases. From cysteine to phenylalanine, the CDR3 is 16 amino acids long. The sequence is cut down to CDR3 DNA, 48 bases in frame from base 1. Of note for this clonotype: Its target antigen remains unknown. The record has no base qualities; no much larger clone is one base away.

Peripheral blood CD8+ and CD4+ T cells from healthy donors, Susac syndrome patients and multiple sclerosis patients were profiled by high-throughput TCR beta sequencing. Treatment-naive patients with stable or active relapsing-remitting disease fulfilling revised McDonald criteria were used as multiple sclerosis controls. Bulk CD8+ and CD4+ T cells were purified by magnetic negative isolation, while CD8+ TEMRA cells were enriched using FACS. Blood was drawn into EDTA tubes, processed within 24 hours, and PBMCs were isolated by density gradient centrifugation. PBMCs intended for TCR sequencing were cryopreserved in liquid nitrogen and thawed later in a water bath at 37 degrees C. A purity of at least 90% was achieved for sorted or isolated CD4+, CD8+ and CD8+ TEMRA cells.

This chain is built from TRBV5-4 and TRBJ2-1; a confident D gene designation cannot be given. Sequencing input: CD4+ T cells from PBMCs. The sequence was obtained from a human donor with multiple sclerosis. In nucleotides, the sequence is TGTGCCAGCAGCCCGTACGGTCCCCGCTCCTACAATGAGCAGTTCTTC. It specifies CASSPYGPRSYNEQFF.